Below are 5 T cell receptor beta chains sequenced from a single sample in a study of Ad26.COV2.S vaccination and SARS-CoV-2 variants. Regarding treatment: about 20 received Ad26.COV2.S at low or high dose, single or two shots; several received placebo; per-sample allocation not given. Collection of samples fell on day 63 after the first vaccine or placebo injection. Profiling relied on immunoSEQ multiplex PCR, and the TCRdb table lists in-frame clones only, not all of them. Seen here are 300,000 to 350,000 clones, about 85% observed once, and the top ten hold about 6.4%. This material consisted of peripheral blood, taken in a trial of Ad26.COV2.S vaccine versus placebo. The receptors originated from a person between 18 and 59 years old who received the Ad26.COV2.S COVID-19 vaccine or a placebo.

CDR3 sequence reads: CSASTGTGYTF. CDR3 nucleotide sequence: TGCAGTGCTAGTACAGGGACAGGCTACACCTTC. The chain has TRBV20-1 and TRBJ1-2, with TRBD1 as a possible D gene (6 bases). In germline, CDR1 is DFQATT, CDR2 SNEGSKA (reference sequence). This CDR3 comprises 11 residues. V was clipped by 3 bases and J by 8 bases, with 10 bases between them.

The CDR3: CASSSIAGGSPLHF. The CDR3 DNA sequence: TGTGCCAGCAGCTCGATAGCCGGTGGATCACCCCTCCACTTT. This sequence joins TRBV11-2 and TRBJ1-6; D is unclear. This CDR3 is 14 amino acids long. In germline, CDR1 is SGHAT, CDR2 FQNNGV. The V end was cut by 4 bases, the J end by 10 bases, with 14 bases between.

The CDR3 DNA sequence: TGTGCCAGCAGCGAGAGGACAGGGAGTAACACTGAAGCTTTCTTT. Amino acid sequence: CASSERTGSNTEAFF. The chain uses TRBV7-9 and TRBJ1-1; 8 positions match TRBD1. The CDR3 sequence is 15 residues long. Germline-derived CDR1 and CDR2 are SEHNR and FQNEAQ (reference sequence). V lost 5 bases, J lost 2 bases, and 7 bases stayed unmatched.

This rearrangement joins TRBV28 to TRBJ2-5, with no clear D. Germline values: CDR1 MDHEN, CDR2 SYDVKM. This CDR3 contains 16 residues. Trimming pared 1 base from V and 2 bases from J, leaving 14 bases between. The CDR3 region is CASSLSYAGHQETQYF. In DNA, the CDR3 is TGTGCCAGCAGTTTATCTTACGCAGGCCATCAAGAGACCCAGTACTTC.

The V call is TRBV6-5, the J call TRBJ2-2; possibly TRBD1 for D (6 bases). CDR1 and CDR2 (germline): MNHEY, SVGAGI. With 7 bases removed from V and 6 bases from J, the gap between germline ends came to 12 bases. The CDR3 spans 13 residues. For the CDR3, the DNA is TGTGCCAGCACAGGGGTGGTGGCCGGGGAGCTGTTTTTT. This encodes CASTGVVAGELFF.